Sequencing of this TCR beta chain was carried out in a study of beta chain features in type 1 diabetes. Study-wide points: Here, the possible influence of HLA type (on TCRB rearrangement) remained unresolved.

All of the isolated RNA was reverse transcribed, so expressed TCRB transcripts were sequenced. Sequencing used immunoSEQ multiplex PCR; TCRdb keeps in-frame clones, though not all of them. The sample records about 160,000 clones, roughly 8.1% being singletons. This clone was observed a few times. The target antigen is unknown. The CDR3 runs 12 residues. CDR1 and CDR2 (germline): SQVTM, ANQGSEA. Trimming cost V 6 bases and J 3 bases, with 11 bases left between them. The receptor was derived from a man younger than 35 in good health. J is TRBJ1-1 and V is TRBV29-1; no firm D call. Input material: central memory CD4+ T cells from blood. CDR3 nucleotide sequence: TGCAGCGTGGTGGCTTATCACACTGAAGCTTTCTTT. Protein product: CSVVAYHTEAFF.